These 10 T cell receptor beta chains were all obtained from the same sample, sequenced in a study of human T cells and chemical hapten exposure (dated by TCRdb to the early 2020s). The time point label on this specimen signifies: patch test 1, 2 weeks after DPC sensitization. This specimen's treatment or condition label, interpreted: therapeutic diphenylcyclopropenone sensitization with weekly scalp DPC. Library construction relied on RACE. For sequencing, a NextSeq 500 was employed. TCRdb reprocessed the public reads (quality trimming at Q25 with fastp, clone calling with MiXCR) and kept in-frame beta chains. All rows with the same CDR3 protein become a single entry with the most common DNA and genes. A total of 84,000 or so distinct CDR3 sequences appear in this sample, roughly a tenth of them only once. The ten most abundant clones make up 2.2% of the sample. Sequenced material: whole blood, taken in connection with sensitization to the hapten diphenylcyclopropenone (DPC). The receptors shown here come from a middle-aged man with alopecia areata. Some clones in this sample may be carry-over from other donors' samples.

This clonotype has ten or more counts. The chain links TRBV20-1 to TRBJ1-5, with a tentative D call TRBD1 (5 bases). Germline V gene data show CDR1 as DFQATT and CDR2 as SNEGSKA (reference sequence). The CDR3 consists of 18 residues. The DNA of the CDR3 is TGCACACCGTCGGCAGGGAGGACGAGGTGGGATAGCAATCAGCCCCAGCATTTT. Protein: CTPSAGRTRWDSNQPQHF.

This clonotype was observed a few times. The genes are TRBV28 and TRBJ2-5; TRBD2 agrees at 12 bases. In germline, CDR1 is MDHEN, CDR2 SYDVKM. V shed 6 bases, J shed 0 bases, and the junction held 11 bases outside the gene matches. The CDR3 sequence is 18 residues long. The CDR3 region is CASSPYPGLAGNQETQYF. The CDR3 DNA is TGTGCCAGCAGCCCTTACCCTGGACTAGCGGGGAACCAAGAGACCCAGTACTTC.

V is TRBV30 and J is TRBJ2-1; D remains ambiguous. The V gene's germline CDR1 is GTSNPN and CDR2 SVGIG (reference sequence). V lost 5 bases and J lost 7, with 9 bases in between. The CDR3 runs to 11 residues. The CDR3 coding sequence is TGTGCCTGGGGGGTAAGGAATGAGCAGTTCTTC. Translation: CAWGVRNEQFF.

The table lists this clonotype with a few counts. CDR3 DNA sequence: TGTGCCACCAGCAGGGATGGACAGGGGGTCTACGAGCAGTACGTC. Translation gives CATSRDGQGVYEQYV. V is TRBV15 and J is TRBJ2-7; TRBD1 agrees at 10 bases. The CDR3 has 15 residues. Germline CDR1 and CDR2: LNHNV and YYDKDF (reference sequence). V shed 3 bases, J shed 3 bases, and the junction held 5 bases outside the gene matches.

The rearrangement links TRBV30 to TRBJ2-7; no definite D call. Germline loops: CDR1 GTSNPN, CDR2 SVGIG (reference sequence). There are 11 residues in the CDR3. The germline V and J ends were trimmed by 4 bases and 4 bases, with 8 bases remaining between them. The DNA of the CDR3 is TGTGCCTGGACGTCTGGTTACGAGCAGTACTTC. This codes for CAWTSGYEQYF.

This rearrangement joins TRBV5-6 to TRBJ2-7; 8 nucleotides line up with TRBD1. Trimming at V came to 3 bases and at J to 3 bases, leaving 2 bases not matched to a gene. Germline CDR1 SGHDT, CDR2 YYEEEE. The CDR3 runs to 13 residues. The CDR3 is CASSWTGSYEQYV. CDR3 DNA sequence: TGTGCCAGCAGCTGGACAGGGAGCTACGAGCAGTACGTC.

The gene calls are TRBV12-3 or TRBV12-4 and TRBJ1-4; TRBD1 matches at 10 bases. This CDR3 is 15 amino acids long. Unmatched junction bases numbered 5, after V lost 2 bases and J lost 8 bases. The CDR3 DNA follows: TGTGCCAGCAGTTTAATGGACAGGGGGAAAGAAAAACTGTTTTTT. This sequence encodes CASSLMDRGKEKLFF.

Comment on this clonotype: With a much larger clone just one base away, this may be a read error. The chain combines TRBV6-1 with TRBJ1-5; no definite D call. CDR1 is MNHNS and CDR2 is SASEGT in the germline V gene. The CDR3 sequence is 14 residues long. CDR3 in amino acids: CASSESAVNQPQNF. The CDR3 DNA follows: TGTGCCAGCAGTGAAAGTGCCGTAAATCAGCCCCAGAATTTT.

This clonotype occurred a few times. The chain joins TRBV27 to TRBJ2-3; D call uncertain. From germline, CDR1 is MNHEY and CDR2 SMNVEV (reference sequence). CDR3 length: 12 amino acids. Deletions cut 5 bases from V and 2 bases from J, with 5 bases between. The CDR3 spells CASSTTTDTQYF. The CDR3 bases are TGTGCCAGCAGTACGACCACAGATACGCAGTATTTT.

The gene calls are TRBV10-3 and TRBJ1-2; D ambiguous. V was shortened by 0 bases and J by 10 bases, with 12 bases between the two germline ends. The V gene's germline CDR1 is ENHRY and CDR2 SYGVKD. The CDR3 is 13 residues long. This chain's CDR3 is CAISESTRRHYTF. CDR3 DNA sequence: TGTGCCATCAGTGAGTCGACCCGTCGTCACTACACCTTC.